These 5 T cell receptor beta chains were sequenced from one sample in a study of T-cell memory formation after mild COVID-19. TCRdb fed the 5' RACE reads into MiXCR, producing one record per CDR3 protein. The sample has about 430,000 distinct CDR3 sequences; roughly 26% are singletons. Specimen: PBMCs or a T cell subset sorted from them (not recorded which). The receptor source for this set is an adult woman who had mild COVID-19 (a few samples of this study predate the infection). Cell type and time point are not known.

The table lists this clonotype with a few counts. The chain's CDR3 is CASSPARTGQESGYTF. CDR3 in DNA: TGTGCCAGCAGCCCAGCCCGAACGGGACAGGAGTCTGGCTACACCTTC. The genes are TRBV4-2 and TRBJ1-2; 8 nucleotides match TRBD1. Trimming cost V 4 bases and J 7 bases; bases outside gene matches: 14. Germline V CDR1 and CDR2: LGHNA, YNFKEQ. The CDR3 is made up of 16 amino acids.

This clonotype has ten or more counts. The chain joins TRBV4-3 to TRBJ2-5; D uncertain. V was cut by 4 bases and J by 5 bases, with 11 bases left in between. Germline lookup yields CDR1 LGHNA and CDR2 YSLEER. The CDR3 sequence is 13 residues long. The CDR3 loop reads CASSPPGEETQYF. The CDR3 region has the DNA TGCGCCAGCAGCCCCCCGGGTGAGGAGACCCAGTACTTC.

The chain uses TRBV7-9 and TRBJ1-1; D is unresolved. V lost 4 bases, J lost 3 bases, and 18 bases lay in between. The CDR3 runs to 16 residues. Germline CDR1 SEHNR, CDR2 FQNEAQ (reference sequence). The CDR3 reads CASSSRAGQPYTEAFF. In DNA, the CDR3 is TGTGCCAGCAGCTCCCGAGCCGGGCAGCCATACACTGAAGCTTTCTTT. Combining the CDR3 with reference TRBV7-9 and TRBJ1-1 gives the whole variable domain DTGVSQNPRHKITKRGQNVTFRCDPISEHNRLYWYRQTLGQGPEFLTYFQNEAQLEKSRLLSDRFSAERPKGSFSTLEIQRTEQGDSAMYLCASSSRAGQPYTEAFFGQGTRLTVV.

The chain carries TRBV20-1 and TRBJ1-2, with 8 bases that match TRBD1. The CDR3 sequence is 17 residues long. From germline, CDR1 is DFQATT and CDR2 SNEGSKA (reference sequence). After removal of 1 base from V and 3 bases from J, the junction contained 13 bases not matched to a gene. The CDR3 loop is CSARAPVPGGAYYGYTF. The CDR3 nucleotides read TGCAGTGCTAGAGCCCCGGTTCCAGGGGGCGCCTACTATGGCTACACCTTC.

The table lists this clonotype with a few counts. The chain carries TRBV5-5 and TRBJ1-4, with 9 bases matching TRBD1. V was pared by 4 bases and J by 8 bases, with 9 bases of the junction left unmatched. CDR3 length: 15 amino acids. Germline V gene lookup returns CDR1 SGHKS and CDR2 YYEKEE (reference sequence). In DNA form, the CDR3 reads TGTGCCAGCAGCAGACCGGGACAGGGCATAGAAAAACTGTTTTTT. Translation gives CASSRPGQGIEKLFF.